This T cell receptor beta chain was retrieved from a study of blood T cell repertoires in COVID-19. The V and J ends lost 2 bases and 3 bases respectively, with 12 bases between them. Germline V lookup: CDR1 MNHEY, CDR2 SVGAGI. The CDR3 is 15 residues long. Sequencing used immunoSEQ multiplex PCR; TCRdb keeps in-frame clones, though not all of them. Seen here are 87,000 or so clones, about four fifths observed once, and the top ten hold roughly 2.2%. This chain joins TRBV6-5 and TRBJ2-3; TRBD1 might be the D (6 bases). The source of this sequence is a woman between 70 and 85 years old with acute or convalescent COVID-19. The sample comprised peripheral blood. CDR3 sequence: CASSYAGAPTDTQYF. In DNA form, the CDR3 reads TGTGCCAGCAGTTACGCAGGGGCACCGACAGATACGCAGTATTTT.